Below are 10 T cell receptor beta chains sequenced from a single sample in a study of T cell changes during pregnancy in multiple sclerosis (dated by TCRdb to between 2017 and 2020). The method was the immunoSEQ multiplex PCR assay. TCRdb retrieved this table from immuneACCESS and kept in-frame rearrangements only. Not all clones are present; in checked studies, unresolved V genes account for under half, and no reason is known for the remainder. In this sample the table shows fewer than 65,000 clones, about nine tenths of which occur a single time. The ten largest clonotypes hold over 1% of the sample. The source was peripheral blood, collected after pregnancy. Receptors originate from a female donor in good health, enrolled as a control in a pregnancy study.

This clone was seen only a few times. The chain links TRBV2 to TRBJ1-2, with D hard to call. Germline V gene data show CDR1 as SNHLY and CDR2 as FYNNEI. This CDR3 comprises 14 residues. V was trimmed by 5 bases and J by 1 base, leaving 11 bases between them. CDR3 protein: CASSTISGNYGYTF. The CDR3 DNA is TGTGCCAGCAGTACCATAAGCGGTAACTATGGCTACACCTTC.

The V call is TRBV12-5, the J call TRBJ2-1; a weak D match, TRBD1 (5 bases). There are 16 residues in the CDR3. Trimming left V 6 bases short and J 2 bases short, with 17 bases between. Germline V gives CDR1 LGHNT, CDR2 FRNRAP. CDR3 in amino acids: CASGTTETYAYNEQFF. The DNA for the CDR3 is TGTGCTAGTGGGACGACAGAGACCTATGCCTACAATGAGCAGTTCTTC.

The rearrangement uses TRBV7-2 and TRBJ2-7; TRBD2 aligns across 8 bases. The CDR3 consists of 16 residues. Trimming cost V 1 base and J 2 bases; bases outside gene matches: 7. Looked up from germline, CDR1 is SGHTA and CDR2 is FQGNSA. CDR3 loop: CASSLDLAGTPYEQYF. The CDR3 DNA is TGTGCCAGCAGCTTAGATTTAGCGGGGACCCCCTACGAGCAGTACTTC.

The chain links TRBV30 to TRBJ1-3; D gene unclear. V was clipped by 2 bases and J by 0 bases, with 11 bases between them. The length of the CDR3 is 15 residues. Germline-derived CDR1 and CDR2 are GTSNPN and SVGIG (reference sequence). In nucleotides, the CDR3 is TGTGCCTGGAGTCTGAGACGGAGCTCTGGAAACACCATATATTTT. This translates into CAWSLRRSSGNTIYF.

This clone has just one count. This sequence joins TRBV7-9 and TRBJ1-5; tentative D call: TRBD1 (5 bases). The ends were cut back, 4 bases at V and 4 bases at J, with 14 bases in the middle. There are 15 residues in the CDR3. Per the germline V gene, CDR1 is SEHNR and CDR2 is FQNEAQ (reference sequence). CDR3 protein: CASSSGGDWNQPQHF. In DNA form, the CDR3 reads TGTGCCAGCAGCTCCGGAGGGGATTGGAATCAGCCCCAGCATTTT.

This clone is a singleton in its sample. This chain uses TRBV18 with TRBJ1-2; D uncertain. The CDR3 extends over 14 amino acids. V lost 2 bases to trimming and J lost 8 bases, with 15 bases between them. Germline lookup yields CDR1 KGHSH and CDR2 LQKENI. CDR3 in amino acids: CASSPSQEAFGYTF. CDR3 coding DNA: TGTGCCAGCTCACCATCTCAAGAAGCGTTCGGCTACACCTTC.

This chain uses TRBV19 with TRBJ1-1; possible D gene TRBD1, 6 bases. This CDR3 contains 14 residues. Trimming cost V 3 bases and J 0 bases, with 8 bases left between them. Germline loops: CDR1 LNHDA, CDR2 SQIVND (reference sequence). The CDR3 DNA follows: TGTGCCAGTAGTATGGACAGTTTGAACACTGAAGCTTTCTTT. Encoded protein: CASSMDSLNTEAFF.

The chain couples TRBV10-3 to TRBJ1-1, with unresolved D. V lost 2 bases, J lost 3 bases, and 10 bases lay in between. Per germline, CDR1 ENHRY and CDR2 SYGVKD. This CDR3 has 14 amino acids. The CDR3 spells CAISEDVRDTEAFF. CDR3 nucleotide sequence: TGTGCCATCAGTGAGGACGTCCGGGACACTGAAGCTTTCTTT.

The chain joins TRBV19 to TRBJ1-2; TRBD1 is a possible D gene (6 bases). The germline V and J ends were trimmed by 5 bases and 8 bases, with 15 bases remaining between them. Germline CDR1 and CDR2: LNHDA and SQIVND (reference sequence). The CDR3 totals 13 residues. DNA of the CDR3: TGTGCCAGTAGTCTTCTGTCAGGGGTCGGCTACACCTTC. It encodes CASSLLSGVGYTF.

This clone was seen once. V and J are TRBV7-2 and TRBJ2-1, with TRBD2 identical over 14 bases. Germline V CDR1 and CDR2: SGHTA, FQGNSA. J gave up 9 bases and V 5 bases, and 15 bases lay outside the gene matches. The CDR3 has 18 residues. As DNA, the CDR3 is TGTGCCAGCAGCCCCTCTAAGACTAGCGGGGGGGCTCTCGGTGAGCAGTTCTTC. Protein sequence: CASSPSKTSGGALGEQFF.